This T cell receptor (beta chain) was observed in a study of shared clonotypes between healthy human individuals (dated by TCRdb to the early 2020s). Study-level background: The cohort included three men and a couple of women between 18 and 49 years of age. The study deeply sequenced blood TCR repertoires of about five healthy adults to estimate repertoire size and the extent of clonotype sharing between individuals. To increase sequencing depth and limit assay-specific biases, different laboratories used diverse techniques to prepare libraries and sequence TCR repertoires. Between about 0.8 and 9 billion PBMCs per donor were obtained by leukapheresis.

On the study overall, not on this receptor specifically: Because the study included a small number of donors, the genetic and exposure-history diversity represented was limited. Pairwise subsampling indicated that sequencing depth was expected to affect the degree of clonotype sharing among donors. Sampling was limited to blood, and TCR repertoires in tissue likely differ from TCR repertoires in blood.

The donors were healthy, HIV-negative adults with no recently reported acute infections or vaccinations. All donors were Caucasian adults living in Nashville, Tennessee, USA. For unsorted samples, some 90 million PBMCs were counted, and genomic DNA was extracted using the QIAamp DNA Blood Mini kit. Blood was collected by leukapheresis, and PBMCs were isolated by Ficoll-Histopaque density gradient centrifugation and then cryopreserved in liquid nitrogen vapor phase. A remark on this clone: No antigen is known for it. No base qualities exist here, and no much larger clone lies one base off it.

Using the deep immunoSEQ assay, TCR CDR3 regions were amplified from genomic DNA by multiplex PCR. Genomic DNA extracted from each cell subset was distributed evenly over all wells of several immunoSEQ 96-well plates, and each plate served as one replicate. For unsorted PBMC, each replicate PCR was loaded with about 300 ng genomic DNA, equivalent to about 33,000 T cell genomes. Ten immunoSEQ deep assay plates were used to sequence the unsorted PBMC genomic DNA. Purified libraries were quantified with a Qubit 3.0 fluorometer, sized on a Bioanalyzer 2100, and re-quantified with the KAPA Library Quantification kit. Every immunoSEQ 96-well plate was sequenced on a separate single-read 150-cycle Illumina NextSeq 550 flow cell. For the original study's pipeline: Because only junctional sequences without quality scores were contained in the immunoSEQ output, filtering matching that applied to full-length reads could not be performed. Sequences were annotated with PyIR, a Python wrapper for IgBLAST v1.9, and V/J genes and CDR3 were assigned using IMGT germline references. Any read was removed if the V/J assignment was weak (E-value above 1e-6), the CDR3 was missing, or the read contained stop codons, out-of-frame junctions, or ambiguous translated residues. A V3J clonotype was defined by an identical inferred V gene, J gene, and CDR3 amino acid sequence. To compute the percentage overlap between repertoires, the number of shared unique clonotypes was divided by the size of the smaller repertoire. Repertoire richness was assessed with RTK rarefaction, the Chao1 estimator, and Recon v2.1 estimates of unobserved clonotypes. As stored in TCRdb, this immuneACCESS dataset retains in-frame rearrangements with V and J assigned. A fraction of the clones does not appear; measured against another copy, unresolved V genes explain less than half of the discrepancy, and the remainder lacks a known reason. Clone size and the V and J calls come from that table; the DNA yielded D and trimming. The sample profile shows some 500,000 clones; around 80% of them were found once. The ten most abundant clones make up 12% of the sample.

The TCR originated in a woman between 40 and 55 years old in good health. Some clones in this sample may be carry-over from other donors' samples. The sequenced sample was PBMCs.

The sequenced DNA is TGTGCCAGCAGCGACAGCGGGAGGGTCGCAGATACGCAGTATTTT. It encodes CASSDSGRVADTQYF. This chain joins TRBV9 to TRBJ2-3, with 10 junctional bases fitting TRBD2. Germline trimming: 3 bases from V, 4 bases from J; junction bases outside gene matches: 5. Reading from cysteine to phenylalanine, the CDR3 counts 15 amino acids. Of the read, only the CDR3 DNA is kept; its 45 bases are in frame from base 1. CDR1 and CDR2 are drawn from the germline V gene: SGDLS, YYNGEE.